This is a list of T cell receptor beta chains from one sample in a study of blood T cell repertoires in COVID-19. TCRdb's table, derived via immunoSEQ multiplex PCR, lists solely in-frame clones and lacks some. This table holds around 160,000 clones, approximately 83% found once. The material sequenced was peripheral blood. These receptors were taken from a woman aged 55 to 70 with COVID-19, enrolled during active disease. The CDR3 runs from the conserved cysteine through the conserved F or W. D genes are given only for firm matches. Clone size, where shown, is once, few, many, or a class for clones that have expanded.

clone size	J gene	D gene	V gene	CDR3 protein	CDR3 DNA
NA	TRBJ1-5	NA	TRBV19	CASSIMGGNQPQHF	TGTGCCAGTAGTATTATGGGAGGCAATCAGCCCCAGCATTTT
once	TRBJ2-3	NA	TRBV2	CASSSRVSSRDTQYF	TGTGCCAGCAGTTCCAGGGTTTCTTCACGCGATACGCAGTATTTT
NA	TRBJ2-3	NA	TRBV3-1/TRBV3-2	CASSQSQPGTDTQYF	TGTGCCAGCAGCCAATCTCAACCGGGGACAGATACGCAGTATTTT
NA	TRBJ2-5	TRBD1	TRBV18	CASSHRDRATGQETQYF	TGTGCCAGCTCACACCGGGACAGGGCAACCGGCCAAGAGACCCAGTACTTC
NA	TRBJ2-7	TRBD1	TRBV7-9	CASSTGQGAGYEQYF	TGTGCCAGCAGCACAGGACAGGGGGCAGGCTACGAGCAGTACTTC
once	TRBJ1-6	NA	TRBV15	CATSRVLSSYNSPLHF	TGTGCCACCAGTCGGGTGTTGAGCTCCTATAATTCACCCCTCCACTTT
NA	TRBJ2-5	TRBD1	TRBV30	CAWSGGRGFETQYF	TGTGCCTGGAGTGGTGGCAGGGGGTTCGAGACCCAGTACTTC
NA	TRBJ2-7	TRBD2	TRBV5-4	CASSGGLAGGYEQYF	TGTGCCAGCAGCGGCGGACTAGCGGGGGGGTACGAGCAGTACTTC
NA	TRBJ1-2	NA	TRBV5-1	CASSLGESRRSGYTF	TGCGCCAGCAGCTTGGGAGAGTCACGCCGGTCAGGCTACACCTTC
NA	TRBJ2-2	NA	TRBV6-6	CASSKGLARDTGELFF	TGTGCCAGCAGCAAGGGGTTAGCCCGGGACACCGGGGAGCTGTTTTTT
NA	TRBJ1-2	NA	TRBV2	CASSEAGGGYGYTF	TGTGCCAGCAGTGAAGCAGGAGGAGGCTATGGCTACACCTTC
few	TRBJ2-7	TRBD2	TRBV4-1	CASSADPGGYEQYF	TGCGCCAGCAGCGCGGACCCGGGGGGCTACGAGCAGTACTTC
once	TRBJ1-6	NA	TRBV21-1	CASSRQNEFRISYNSPLHF	TGTGCCAGCAGTCGACAGAACGAATTCAGGATCTCCTATAATTCACCCCTCCACTTT
NA	TRBJ2-5	TRBD1	TRBV4-1	CASSQSPGTGQETQYF	TGCGCCAGCAGCCAATCACCCGGGACAGGCCAAGAGACCCAGTACTTC
NA	TRBJ1-1	TRBD1	TRBV9	CASSVLGGSEAFF	TGTGCCAGCAGCGTATTAGGGGGCAGTGAAGCTTTCTTT
NA	TRBJ2-7	TRBD2	TRBV3-1/TRBV3-2	CASSQDGLAGTTREQYF	TGTGCCAGCAGCCAGGACGGACTAGCGGGTACAACGAGGGAGCAGTACTTC
NA	TRBJ2-2	NA	TRBV7-3	CASSPEAGENTGELFF	TGTGCCAGCAGCCCGGAAGCAGGGGAGAACACCGGGGAGCTGTTTTTT
NA	TRBJ2-1	NA	TRBV7-3	CASSLGGSGGAYNEQFF	TGTGCCAGCAGCTTAGGTGGTTCGGGGGGCGCCTACAATGAGCAGTTCTTC
NA	TRBJ1-2	NA	TRBV4-1	CASSPSEAANYYGYTF	TGCGCCAGCAGCCCCTCGGAGGCAGCTAATTACTATGGCTACACCTTC
NA	TRBJ2-5	NA	TRBV21-1	CASSKTGFPYQETQYF	TGTGCCAGCAGCAAAACAGGGTTTCCCTACCAAGAGACCCAGTACTTC
few	TRBJ2-7	NA	TRBV7-8	CASSLSFSSYEQYF	TGTGCCAGCAGCCTATCATTCAGCTCCTACGAGCAGTACTTC
NA	TRBJ2-3	TRBD2	TRBV4-2	CASSQVAAGEGTDTQYF	TGTGCCAGCAGCCAAGTCGCAGCGGGGGAGGGCACAGATACGCAGTATTTT